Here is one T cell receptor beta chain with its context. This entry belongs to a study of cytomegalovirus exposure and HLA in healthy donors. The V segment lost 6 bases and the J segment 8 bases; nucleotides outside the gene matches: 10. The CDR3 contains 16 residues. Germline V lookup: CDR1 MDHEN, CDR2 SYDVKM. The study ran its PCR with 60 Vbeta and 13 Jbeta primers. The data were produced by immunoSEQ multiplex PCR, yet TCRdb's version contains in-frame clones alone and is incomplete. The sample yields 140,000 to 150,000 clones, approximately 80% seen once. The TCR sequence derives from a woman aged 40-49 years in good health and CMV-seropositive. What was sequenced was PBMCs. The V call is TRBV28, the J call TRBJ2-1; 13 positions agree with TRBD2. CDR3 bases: TGTGCCAGCAGCATACCGGGACTAGCGGGATATCATGAGCAGTTCTTC. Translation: CASSIPGLAGYHEQFF.